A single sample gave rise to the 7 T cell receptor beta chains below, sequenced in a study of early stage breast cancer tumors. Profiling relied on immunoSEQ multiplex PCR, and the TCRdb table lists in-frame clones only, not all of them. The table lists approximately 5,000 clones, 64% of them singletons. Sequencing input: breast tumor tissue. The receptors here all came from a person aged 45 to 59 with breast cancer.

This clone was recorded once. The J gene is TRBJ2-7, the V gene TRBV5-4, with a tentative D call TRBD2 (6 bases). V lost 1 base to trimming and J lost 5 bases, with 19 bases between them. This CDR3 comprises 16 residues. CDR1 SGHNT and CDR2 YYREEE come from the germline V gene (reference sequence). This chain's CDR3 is CASSLMWRDSNHEQYF. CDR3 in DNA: TGTGCCAGCAGCTTGATGTGGCGGGACTCTAACCACGAGCAGTACTTC.

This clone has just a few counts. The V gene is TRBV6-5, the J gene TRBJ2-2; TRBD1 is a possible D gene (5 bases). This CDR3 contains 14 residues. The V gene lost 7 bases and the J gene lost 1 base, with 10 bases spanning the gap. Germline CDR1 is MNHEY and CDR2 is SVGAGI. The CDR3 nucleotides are TGTGCCAGCAAACAGGACCTGAACACCGGGGAGCTGTTTTTT. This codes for CASKQDLNTGELFF.

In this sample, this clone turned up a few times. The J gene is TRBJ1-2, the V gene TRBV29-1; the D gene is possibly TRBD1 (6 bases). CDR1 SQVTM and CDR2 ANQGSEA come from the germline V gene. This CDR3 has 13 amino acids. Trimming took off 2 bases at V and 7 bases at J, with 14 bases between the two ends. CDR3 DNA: TGCAGCGTTGAAAGGGGGGGGCAGGTTGGCTACACCTTC. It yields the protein CSVERGGQVGYTF.

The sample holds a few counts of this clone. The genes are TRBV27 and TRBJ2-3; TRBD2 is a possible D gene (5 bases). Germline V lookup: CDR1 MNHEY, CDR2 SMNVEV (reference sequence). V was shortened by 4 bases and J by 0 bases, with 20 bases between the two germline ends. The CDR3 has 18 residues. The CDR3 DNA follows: TGTGCCAGCAGTTCCAGAGGGCCTTGGGCACCTAGCACAGATACGCAGTATTTT. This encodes CASSSRGPWAPSTDTQYF.

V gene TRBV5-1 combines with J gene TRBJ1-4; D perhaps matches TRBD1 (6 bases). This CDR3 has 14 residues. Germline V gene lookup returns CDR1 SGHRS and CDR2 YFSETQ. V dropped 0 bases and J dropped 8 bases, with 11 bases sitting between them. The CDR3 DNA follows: TGCGCCAGCAGCTTGGAGCGTAGGGGGGAAAAACTGTTTTTT. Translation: CASSLERRGEKLFF.

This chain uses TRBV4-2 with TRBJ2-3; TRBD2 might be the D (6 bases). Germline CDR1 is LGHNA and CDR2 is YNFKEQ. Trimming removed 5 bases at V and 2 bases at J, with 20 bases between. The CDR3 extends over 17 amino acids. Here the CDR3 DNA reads TGTGCCAGCAGCACGCTCGGCGGGCGGGGAAACACAGATACGCAGTATTTT. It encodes CASSTLGGRGNTDTQYF.

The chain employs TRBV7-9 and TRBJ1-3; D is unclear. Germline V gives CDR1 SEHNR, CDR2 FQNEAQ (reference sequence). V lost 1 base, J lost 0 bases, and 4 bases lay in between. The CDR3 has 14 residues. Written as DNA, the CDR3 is TGTGCCAGCAGCTTAGTCGGCTCTGGAAACACCATATATTTT. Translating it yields CASSLVGSGNTIYF.